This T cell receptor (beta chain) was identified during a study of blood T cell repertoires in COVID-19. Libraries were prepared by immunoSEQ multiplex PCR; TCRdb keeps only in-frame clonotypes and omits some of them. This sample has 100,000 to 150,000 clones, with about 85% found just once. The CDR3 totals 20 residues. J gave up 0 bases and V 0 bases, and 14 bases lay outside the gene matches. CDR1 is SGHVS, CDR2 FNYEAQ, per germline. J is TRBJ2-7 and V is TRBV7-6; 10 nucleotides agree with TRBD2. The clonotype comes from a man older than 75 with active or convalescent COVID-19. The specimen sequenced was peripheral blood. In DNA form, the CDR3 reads TGTGCCAGCAGCTTAGCGTCTAGCGGGGGACCCACCAGCCTCTCCTACGAGCAGTACTTC. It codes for CASSLASSGGPTSLSYEQYF.